The 9 T cell receptor beta chains below come from one sample, sequenced in a study of cytotoxic CD8 clonotypes in ibrutinib-treated CLL. Clones were sequenced by immunoSEQ multiplex PCR, and TCRdb holds only the in-frame ones, with some missing. Here the sample spans over 150,000 clones, roughly 77% being singletons. Sequenced here: PBMCs, sampled after 12 months of ibrutinib treatment. Source of these receptors: a human donor with chronic lymphocytic leukemia.

The chain recombines TRBV7-3 with TRBJ2-5, with a possible D match to TRBD2 (6 bases). The CDR3 spans 14 residues. The V end was cut by 5 bases, the J end by 1 base, with 11 bases between. Germline V gives CDR1 SGHTA, CDR2 FQGTGA. DNA for the CDR3: TGTGCCAGCAGCCGCCGAGCGGGCCAAGAGACCCAGTACTTC. Amino acid sequence: CASSRRAGQETQYF.

A single count supports this clone. This rearrangement joins TRBV6-6 to TRBJ1-1, with 8 positions matching TRBD1. CDR3 length: 14 amino acids. V lost 7 bases and J lost 7; bases outside the gene matches: 11. The germline V gene has CDR1 MNHNY and CDR2 SVGAGI (reference sequence). For the CDR3, the DNA is TGTGCCAGCACCTGGACAGGGAGAGATGGTGAAGCTTTCTTT. This translates into CASTWTGRDGEAFF.

The gene calls are TRBV12-5 and TRBJ1-2; D perhaps matches TRBD1 (6 bases). CDR3 length: 13 residues. The germline V and J ends were trimmed by 7 bases and 8 bases, with 17 bases remaining between them. In germline, CDR1 is LGHNT, CDR2 FRNRAP. CDR3 region: CASAGGGPGGYTF. In DNA form, the CDR3 reads TGTGCTAGTGCCGGGGGGGGCCCCGGCGGCTACACCTTC.

This clone is a singleton in its sample. This rearrangement joins TRBV4-3 to TRBJ1-3; D not certain. Between the trimmed V and J ends, which lost 4 bases and 4 bases, there was a span of 11 bases. The CDR3 is 14 residues long. CDR1 LGHNA and CDR2 YSLEER come from the germline V gene. This CDR3 is CASSPGVTGNTIYF. CDR3 coding DNA: TGCGCCAGCAGCCCGGGAGTTACGGGAAACACCATATATTTT.

This clone was counted only a few times. The chain recombines TRBV30 with TRBJ1-4; 8 nucleotides agree with TRBD1. The CDR3 has 14 residues. CDR1 and CDR2 from the germline V gene are GTSNPN and SVGIG (reference sequence). V dropped 4 bases and J dropped 10; count of bases not matched to a gene: 11. In nucleotides, the CDR3 is TGTGCCTGGACTGCAGGACAGGGCGTAGGAAAACTGTTTTTT. It codes for CAWTAGQGVGKLFF.

The sample holds many counts of this clone. The chain recombines TRBV6-5 with TRBJ2-6; TRBD2 is a possible D gene (5 bases). This CDR3 is built from 15 residues. Germline assignment: CDR1 MNHEY and CDR2 SVGAGI. The V end lost 5 bases, the J end lost 2 bases, and 10 bases lay between the germline ends. Written as DNA, the CDR3 is TGTGCCAGCAGTCCCGAGGGAACTGGGGCCAACGTCCTGACTTTC. Amino acids: CASSPEGTGANVLTF.

This sequence joins TRBV7-2 and TRBJ2-3; D is undetermined. The CDR3 has 13 amino acids. The germline V gene encodes CDR1 SGHTA and CDR2 FQGNSA. Trimming stripped 5 bases from V and 0 bases from J, with 6 bases between. The CDR3 sequence is CASSKSSTDTQYF. CDR3 in DNA: TGTGCCAGCAGCAAATCTAGCACAGATACGCAGTATTTT.

The gene calls are TRBV27 and TRBJ2-7, with 10 bases aligning to TRBD1. This CDR3 is built from 16 residues. V lost 3 bases, J lost 4 bases, and 9 bases stayed unmatched. Per germline, CDR1 MNHEY and CDR2 SMNVEV (reference sequence). The CDR3 reads CASSFASGTGAYEQYF. In nucleotides, the CDR3 is TGTGCCAGCAGTTTTGCCTCCGGGACAGGGGCATACGAGCAGTACTTC.

The chain uses TRBV11-2 and TRBJ2-1; 10 nucleotides match TRBD2. This CDR3 comprises 15 residues. With V trimmed by 2 bases and J by 9 bases, 7 bases remained unmatched. Per the germline V gene, CDR1 is SGHAT and CDR2 is FQNNGV. The CDR3 DNA is TGTGCCAGCAGCTTACTAGCGGGAGTTAACCGTGAGCAGTTCTTC. Protein sequence: CASSLLAGVNREQFF.